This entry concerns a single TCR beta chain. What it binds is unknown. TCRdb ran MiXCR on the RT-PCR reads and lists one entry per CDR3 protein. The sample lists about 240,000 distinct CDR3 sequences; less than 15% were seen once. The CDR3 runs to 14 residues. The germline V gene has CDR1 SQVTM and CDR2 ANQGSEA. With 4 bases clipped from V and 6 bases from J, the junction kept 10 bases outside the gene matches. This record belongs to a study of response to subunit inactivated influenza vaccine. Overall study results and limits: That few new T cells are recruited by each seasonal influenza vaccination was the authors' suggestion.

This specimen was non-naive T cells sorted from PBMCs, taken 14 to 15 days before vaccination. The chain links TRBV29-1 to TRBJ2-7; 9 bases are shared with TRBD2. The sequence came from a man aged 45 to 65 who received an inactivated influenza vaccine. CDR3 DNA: TGCAGCGTTGGGTTAGCGGGAGTATCAAGCGAGCAGTACTTC. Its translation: CSVGLAGVSSEQYF.